This T cell receptor (beta chain) was recovered during a study of blood T cell repertoires in COVID-19. Overall study: Acute and convalescent COVID-19 specimens originated in the United States, Italy and Spain. T cells, B-cell-depleted T cells, or PBMCs supplied cDNA or gDNA.

Methods used by the authors: Estimated nucleated cell counts came from reference gene primer amplification. Assay used: immunoSEQ multiplex PCR; TCRdb lists only in-frame clones, some missing. D and trimming come from the DNA, and the V and J calls and clone size come from that table. The data show around 100,000 clones, approximately 86% seen once. The V gene's germline CDR1 is ENHRY and CDR2 SYGVKD. Trimming shortened V by 4 bases and J by 5 bases, and 11 bases separated the two germline ends. The CDR3 runs to 14 residues. This receptor was taken from a human donor in a cohort sampled during active COVID-19. The material sequenced was peripheral blood. The J gene is TRBJ2-2, the V gene TRBV10-3, with D possibly being TRBD2 (5 bases). The CDR3 protein is CAISGIGETGELFF. The CDR3 DNA follows: TGTGCCATCAGTGGGATCGGGGAAACCGGGGAGCTGTTTTTT.